Below are 8 T cell receptor beta chains sequenced from a single sample in a study of blood T cell repertoires in COVID-19. Sequencing was performed with immunoSEQ multiplex PCR; in TCRdb, only in-frame clones are kept and a portion is missing. The sample lists about 47,000 clones, over 80% occurring once. The sample taken for sequencing was peripheral blood. The receptors derive from a man aged 50-59 years with acute or convalescent COVID-19.

The rearrangement links TRBV27 to TRBJ2-3, with 7 bases identical to TRBD2. CDR1 is MNHEY, CDR2 SMNVEV, per germline (reference sequence). The CDR3 sequence is 16 residues long. The V and J ends lost 6 bases and 4 bases, in that order; junction bases with no gene match: 13. The CDR3 DNA sequence: TGTGCCAGCAGACATCTGAGGGGAGGGCCCCCAGATACGCAGTATTTT. Amino acid sequence: CASRHLRGGPPDTQYF.

This clone was picked up a small number of times. The DNA of the CDR3 is TGTGCCAGCAGTTTAAGAGCACTAGCGGGAGGCGAGCAGTACTTC. Its protein product is CASSLRALAGGEQYF. V gene TRBV27 combines with J gene TRBJ2-7, with 12 nucleotides matching TRBD2. With 2 bases clipped from V and 6 bases from J, the junction kept 5 bases outside the gene matches. This CDR3 comprises 15 residues. The germline V gene has CDR1 MNHEY and CDR2 SMNVEV (reference sequence).

The rearrangement joins TRBV6-6 to TRBJ1-4; D gene uncertain. This CDR3 region has 15 residues. Germline V lookup: CDR1 MNHNY, CDR2 SVGAGI (reference sequence). V lost 0 bases, J lost 8 bases, and 13 bases lay in between. This CDR3 is CASSYSKQLGEKLFF. Written as DNA, the CDR3 is TGTGCCAGCAGTTACTCGAAACAGCTTGGGGAAAAACTGTTTTTT.

The V call is TRBV30, the J call TRBJ1-2; D remains ambiguous. Germline V CDR1 and CDR2: GTSNPN, SVGIG (reference sequence). Trimming left V 5 bases short and J 1 base short, with 5 bases between. The CDR3 spans 11 residues. The CDR3 spells CAWSINYGYTF. DNA for the CDR3: TGTGCCTGGTCAATTAACTATGGCTACACCTTC.

The V call is TRBV12-3 or TRBV12-4, the J call TRBJ1-1; no clear D gene. V was shortened by 3 bases and J by 2 bases, with 7 bases between the two germline ends. There are 13 residues in the CDR3. CDR3 in amino acids: CASSLGPNTEAFF. The CDR3 DNA reads TGTGCCAGCAGTTTGGGCCCAAACACTGAAGCTTTCTTT.

The chain has TRBV12-3 or TRBV12-4 and TRBJ1-2, with TRBD1 matching over 9 bases. The V segment lost 5 bases and the J segment 8 bases; nucleotides outside the gene matches: 6. The CDR3 loop spans 13 amino acids. Written as DNA, the CDR3 is TGTGCCAGCAGTCTCTACAGGGGGCGCGGCTACACCTTC. Protein: CASSLYRGRGYTF.

The chain links TRBV11-3 to TRBJ1-1, with a possible D match to TRBD1 (5 bases). Trimming removed 3 bases at V and 5 bases at J, with 16 bases between. Per germline, CDR1 SGHNT and CDR2 YENEEA. The CDR3 contains 15 residues. The CDR3 sequence: CASSFGGQGGTEAFF. CDR3 sequence (DNA): TGTGCCAGCAGCTTTGGGGGTCAGGGAGGAACTGAAGCTTTCTTT.

This sequence joins TRBV3-1 (or the pseudogene TRBV3-2) and TRBJ1-5, with D uncertain. From germline, CDR1 is LGHDT and CDR2 YNNKEL (reference sequence). Trimming took off 5 bases at V and 0 bases at J, with 8 bases between the two ends. The CDR3 runs 14 residues. CDR3 coding DNA: TGTGCCAGCAGCTTGACAAGTAGCAATCAGCCCCAGCATTTT. This translates into CASSLTSSNQPQHF.